This T cell receptor beta chain was profiled in a study of PD-1 blockade in classical Hodgkin lymphoma. General study findings and limits: Differences between repertoires have undefined causes, possibly disease activity or prior therapy.

Germline lookup yields CDR1 LNHDA and CDR2 SQIVND (reference sequence). This CDR3 has 13 residues. Trimming left V 4 bases short and J 8 bases short, with 12 bases between. Autologous stem cell transplantation was followed by relapse in every patient, and brentuximab vedotin exposure varied. With regard to this clone: Its antigen is as yet unknown.

Assay: immunoSEQ multiplex PCR; the TCRdb copy retains only in-frame clones and omits some. The repertoire holds 53,000 or so clones, with roughly 80% as singletons. The sequence derives from a human donor with classical Hodgkin lymphoma. The sample here was peripheral blood mononuclear cells (PBMCs), taken at baseline. This rearrangement joins TRBV19 to TRBJ2-1; no clear D gene. The CDR3 region is CASSRGLWDEQFF. The CDR3 DNA follows: TGTGCCAGTAGTAGGGGTCTATGGGATGAGCAGTTCTTC.